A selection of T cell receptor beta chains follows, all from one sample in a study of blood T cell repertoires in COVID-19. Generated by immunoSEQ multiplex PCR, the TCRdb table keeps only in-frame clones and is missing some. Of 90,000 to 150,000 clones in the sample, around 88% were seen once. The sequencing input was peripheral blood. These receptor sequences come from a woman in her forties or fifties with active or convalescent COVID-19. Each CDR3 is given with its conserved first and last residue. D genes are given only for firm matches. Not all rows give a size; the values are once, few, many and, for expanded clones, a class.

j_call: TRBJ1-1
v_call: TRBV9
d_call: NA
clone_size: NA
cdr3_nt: TGTGCCAGCAGCGTAGAACCTAAGAGTGAAGCTTTCTTT
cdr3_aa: CASSVEPKSEAFF

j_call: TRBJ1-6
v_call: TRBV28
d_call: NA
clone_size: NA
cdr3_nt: TGTGCCAGCAGGAAAGGCGGCAGTCTTTATAATTCACCCCTCCACTTT
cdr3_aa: CASRKGGSLYNSPLHF

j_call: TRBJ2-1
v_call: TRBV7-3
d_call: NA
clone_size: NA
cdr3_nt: TGTGCCAGCAGCTTGTGGGGGCACAATGAGCAGTTCTTC
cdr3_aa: CASSLWGHNEQFF

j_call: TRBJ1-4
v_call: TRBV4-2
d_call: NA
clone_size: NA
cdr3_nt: TGTGCCAGCAGCGCGAATAATGAAAAACTGTTTTTT
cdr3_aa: CASSANNEKLFF

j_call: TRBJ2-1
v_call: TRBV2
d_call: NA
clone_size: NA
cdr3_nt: TGTGCCAGCAGTCCAACAGGGCTCGTCACACCCAACAATGAGCAGTTCTTC
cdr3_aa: CASSPTGLVTPNNEQFF

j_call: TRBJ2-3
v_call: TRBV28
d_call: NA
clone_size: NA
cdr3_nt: TGTGCCAGCAGTTTATGGGGCCTTCCGGGCACAGATACGCAGTATTTT
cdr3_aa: CASSLWGLPGTDTQYF

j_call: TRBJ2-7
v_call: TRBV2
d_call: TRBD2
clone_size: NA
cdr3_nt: TGTGCCAGCAGTCTCCTAGCGGGTTTACTCGAGCAGTACTTC
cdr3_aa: CASSLLAGLLEQYF

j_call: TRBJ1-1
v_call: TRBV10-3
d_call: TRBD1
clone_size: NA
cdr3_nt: TGTGCCATCAGCTCGGGACAGGGCAGGGTGAACACTGAAGCTTTCTTT
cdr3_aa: CAISSGQGRVNTEAFF

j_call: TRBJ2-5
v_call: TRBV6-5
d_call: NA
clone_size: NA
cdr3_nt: TGTGCCAGCAGGGCTTGGGAGACCCAGTACTTC
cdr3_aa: CASRAWETQYF

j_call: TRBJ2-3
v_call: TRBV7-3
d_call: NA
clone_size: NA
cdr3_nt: TGTGCCAGCAGCTCTGGGGGCTTATTGACAGATACGCAGTATTTT
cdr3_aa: CASSSGGLLTDTQYF

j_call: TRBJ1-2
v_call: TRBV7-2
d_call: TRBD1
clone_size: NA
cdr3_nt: TGTGCCAGCAGCTTAGTACAGGGGCCCCAGGGGGGCTATGGCTACACCTTC
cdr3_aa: CASSLVQGPQGGYGYTF

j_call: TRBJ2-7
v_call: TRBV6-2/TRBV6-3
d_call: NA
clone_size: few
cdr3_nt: TGTGCCAGCAGTTACTCGAGCGGAACGACCTACGAGCAGTACTTC
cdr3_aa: CASSYSSGTTYEQYF

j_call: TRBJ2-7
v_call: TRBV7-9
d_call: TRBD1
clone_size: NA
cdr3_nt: TGTGCCAGCAGCTTAGGACAGGGCCAGCACGAGCAGTACTTC
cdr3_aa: CASSLGQGQHEQYF

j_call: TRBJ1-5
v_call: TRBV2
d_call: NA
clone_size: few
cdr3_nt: TGTGCCAGCAGTGAATCTGGGGCGAGTAGCAATCAGCCCCAGCATTTT
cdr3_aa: CASSESGASSNQPQHF

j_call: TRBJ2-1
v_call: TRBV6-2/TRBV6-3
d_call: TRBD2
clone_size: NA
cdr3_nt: TGTGCCAGCAGTTACCCCGCTGGCGGGAGGGACAATGAGCAGTTCTTC
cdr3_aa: CASSYPAGGRDNEQFF

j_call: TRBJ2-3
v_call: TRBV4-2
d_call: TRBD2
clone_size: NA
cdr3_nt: TGTGCCAGCAGCCAAGATTTGAGGGACGGGCCTAGCGGGAGGAGGAGAACAGATACGCAGTATTTT
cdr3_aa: CASSQDLRDGPSGRRRTDTQYF

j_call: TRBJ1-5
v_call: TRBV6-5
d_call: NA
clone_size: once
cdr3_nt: TGTGCCAGCAGTAGGGACACCTACAATCAGCCCCAGCATTTT
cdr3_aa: CASSRDTYNQPQHF

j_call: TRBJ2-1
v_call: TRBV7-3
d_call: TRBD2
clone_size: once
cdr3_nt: TGTGCCAGCAGCTTAACGGGGGGGAACTACAATGAGCAGTTCTTC
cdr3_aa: CASSLTGGNYNEQFF

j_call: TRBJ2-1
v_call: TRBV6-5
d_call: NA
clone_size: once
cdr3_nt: TGTGCCACAAGACAGGGACTCTACAATGAGCAGTTCTTC
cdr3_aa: CATRQGLYNEQFF

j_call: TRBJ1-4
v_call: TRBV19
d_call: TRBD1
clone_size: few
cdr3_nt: TGTGCCAGTAGCAAACAGGGGGCGAAGGATGAAAAACTGTTTTTT
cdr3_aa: CASSKQGAKDEKLFF

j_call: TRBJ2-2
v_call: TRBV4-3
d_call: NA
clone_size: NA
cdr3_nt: TGCGCCAGCAGCCAAGATAGTTTGGACTCTTCCCTCCTCGGGGAGCTGTTTTTT
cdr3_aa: CASSQDSLDSSLLGELFF

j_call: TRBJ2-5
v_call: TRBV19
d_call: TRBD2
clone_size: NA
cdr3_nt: TGTGCCAGTAAGGGGAGAGGGGGTAGCGGGAGTTGGCAAGAGACCCAGTACTTC
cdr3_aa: CASKGRGGSGSWQETQYF

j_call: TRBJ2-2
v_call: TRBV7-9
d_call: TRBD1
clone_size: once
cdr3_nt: TGTGCCAGCAACTCGTACAGGGGTGGCACCGGGGAGCTGTTTTTT
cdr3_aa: CASNSYRGGTGELFF

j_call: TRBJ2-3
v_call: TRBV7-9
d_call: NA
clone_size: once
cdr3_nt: TGTGCCAGCACCCCCCCGAAGGGGGGGACAGATACGCAGTATTTT
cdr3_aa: CASTPPKGGTDTQYF

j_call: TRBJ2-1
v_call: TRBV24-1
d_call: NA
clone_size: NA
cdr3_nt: TGTGCCACCAGTGATCCTCGAGGATACAATGAGCAGTTCTTC
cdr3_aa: CATSDPRGYNEQFF

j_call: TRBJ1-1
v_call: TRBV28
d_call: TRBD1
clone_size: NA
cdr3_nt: TGTGCCAGCCGGGACAGGGGATCCATGAACACTGAAGCTTTCTTT
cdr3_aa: CASRDRGSMNTEAFF

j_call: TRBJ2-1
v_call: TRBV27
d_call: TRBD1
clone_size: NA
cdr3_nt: TGTGCCAGCAGTTTATTCGTCATCGGGGCGTACGGGACAGGGAACAATGAGCAGTTCTTC
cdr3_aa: CASSLFVIGAYGTGNNEQFF

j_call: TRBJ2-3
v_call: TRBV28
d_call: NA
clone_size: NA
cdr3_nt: TGTGCCAGCAGGAATTTTGCTAGCGCACCAGATACGCAGTATTTT
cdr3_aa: CASRNFASAPDTQYF